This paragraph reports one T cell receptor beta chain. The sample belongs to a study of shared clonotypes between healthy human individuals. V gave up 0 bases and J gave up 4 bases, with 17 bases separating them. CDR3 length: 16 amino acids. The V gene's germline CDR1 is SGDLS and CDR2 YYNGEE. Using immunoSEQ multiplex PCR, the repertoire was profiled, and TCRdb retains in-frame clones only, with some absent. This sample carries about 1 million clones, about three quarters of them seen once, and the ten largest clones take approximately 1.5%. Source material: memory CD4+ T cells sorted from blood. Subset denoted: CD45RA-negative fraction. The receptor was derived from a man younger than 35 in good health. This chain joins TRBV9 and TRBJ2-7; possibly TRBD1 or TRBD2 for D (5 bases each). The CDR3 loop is CASSVADGGVLYEQYF. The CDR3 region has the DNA TGTGCCAGCAGCGTAGCTGATGGGGGAGTGTTGTACGAGCAGTACTTC.